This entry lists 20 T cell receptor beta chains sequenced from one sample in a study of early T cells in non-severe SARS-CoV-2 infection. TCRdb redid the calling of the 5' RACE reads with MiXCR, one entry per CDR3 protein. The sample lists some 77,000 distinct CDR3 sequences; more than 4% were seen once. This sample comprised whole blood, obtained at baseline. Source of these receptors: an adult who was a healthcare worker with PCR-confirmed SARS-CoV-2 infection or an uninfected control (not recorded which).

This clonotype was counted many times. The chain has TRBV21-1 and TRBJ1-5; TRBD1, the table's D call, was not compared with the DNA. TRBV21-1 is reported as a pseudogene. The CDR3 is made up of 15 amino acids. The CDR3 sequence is CASLGTGYSNQPQHF. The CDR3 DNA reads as TGTGCCAGCCTGGGGACAGGCTATAGCAATCAGCCCCAGCATTTT.

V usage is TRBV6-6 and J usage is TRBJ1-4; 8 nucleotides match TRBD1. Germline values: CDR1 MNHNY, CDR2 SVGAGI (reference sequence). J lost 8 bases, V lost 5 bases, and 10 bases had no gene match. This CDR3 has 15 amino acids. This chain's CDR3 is CASSTPDRVGEKLFF. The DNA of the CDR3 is TGTGCCAGCAGTACCCCGGACAGGGTTGGGGAAAAACTGTTTTTT.

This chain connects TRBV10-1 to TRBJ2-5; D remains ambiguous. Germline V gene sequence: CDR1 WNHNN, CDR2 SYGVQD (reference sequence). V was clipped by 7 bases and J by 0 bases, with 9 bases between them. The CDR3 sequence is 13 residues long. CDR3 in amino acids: CASTDGNQETQYF. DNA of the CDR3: TGCGCCAGCACCGACGGAAACCAAGAGACCCAGTACTTC.

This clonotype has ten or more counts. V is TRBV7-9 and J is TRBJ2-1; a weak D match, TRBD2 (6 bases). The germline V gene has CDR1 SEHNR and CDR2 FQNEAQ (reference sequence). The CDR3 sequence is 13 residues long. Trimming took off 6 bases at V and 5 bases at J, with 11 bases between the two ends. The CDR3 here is CASRSGLHNEQFF. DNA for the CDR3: TGTGCCAGCAGGTCGGGACTTCACAATGAGCAGTTCTTC.

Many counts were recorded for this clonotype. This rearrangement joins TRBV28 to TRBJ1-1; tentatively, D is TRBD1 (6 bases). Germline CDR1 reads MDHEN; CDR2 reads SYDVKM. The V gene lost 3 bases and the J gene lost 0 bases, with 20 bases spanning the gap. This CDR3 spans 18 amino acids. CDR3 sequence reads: CASSFPPTGNLMNTEAFF. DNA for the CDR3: TGTGCCAGCAGTTTCCCTCCCACAGGGAACCTAATGAACACTGAAGCTTTCTTT.

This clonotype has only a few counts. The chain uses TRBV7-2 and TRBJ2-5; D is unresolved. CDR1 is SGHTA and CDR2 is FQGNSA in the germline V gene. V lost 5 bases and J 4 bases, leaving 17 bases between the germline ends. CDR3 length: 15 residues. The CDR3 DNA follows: TGTGCCAGCAGCCGCGCGGATACGGTGGCAGAGACCCAGTACTTC. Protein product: CASSRADTVAETQYF.

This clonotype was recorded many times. CDR3 sequence (DNA): TGTGCCAGCAGTCCCAGGACAGTAAACACTGAAGCTTTCTTT. It specifies CASSPRTVNTEAFF. The V and J genes are TRBV27 and TRBJ1-1; D is perhaps TRBD1 (6 bases). Between the trimmed V and J ends, which lost 5 bases and 2 bases, there was a span of 12 bases. The CDR3 spans 14 residues. The germline V gene encodes CDR1 MNHEY and CDR2 SMNVEV (reference sequence).

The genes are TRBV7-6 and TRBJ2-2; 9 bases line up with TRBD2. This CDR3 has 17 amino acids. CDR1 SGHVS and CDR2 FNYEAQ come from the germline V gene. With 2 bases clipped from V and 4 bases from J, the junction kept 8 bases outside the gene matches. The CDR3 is CASSLSEREVLTGELFF. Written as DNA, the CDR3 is TGTGCCAGCAGCTTAAGCGAGCGGGAGGTCCTCACCGGGGAGCTGTTTTTT. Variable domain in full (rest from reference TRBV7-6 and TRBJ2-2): GAGVSQSPRYKVTKRGQDVALRCDPISGHVSLYWYRQALGQGPEFLTYFNYEAQQDKSGLPNDRFSAERPEGSISTLTIQRTEQRDSAMYRCASSLSEREVLTGELFFGEGSRLTVL.

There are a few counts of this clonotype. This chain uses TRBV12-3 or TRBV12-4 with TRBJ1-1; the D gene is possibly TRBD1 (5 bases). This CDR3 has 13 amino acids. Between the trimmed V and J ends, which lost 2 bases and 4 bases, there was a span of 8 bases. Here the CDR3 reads CASSLLQGTEAFF. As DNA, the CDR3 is TGTGCCAGCAGTTTATTGCAGGGCACTGAAGCTTTCTTT.

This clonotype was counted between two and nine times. For the CDR3, the DNA is TGCAGTGCTAGAAGTCCGGGAGGGGGCTCCTACAATGAGCAGTTCTTC. The encoded protein is CSARSPGGGSYNEQFF. V and J are TRBV20-1 and TRBJ2-1; TRBD2 aligns across 8 bases. Unmatched junction bases numbered 6, after V lost 2 bases and J lost 0 bases. CDR3 size: 16 residues. Germline V gene sequence: CDR1 DFQATT, CDR2 SNEGSKA (reference sequence).

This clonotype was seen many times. For the CDR3, the DNA is TGTGCCAGCAGCTCGGGGACAGGGGCATCACCCCTCCACTTT. Translation gives CASSSGTGASPLHF. The rearrangement joins TRBV13 to TRBJ1-6; 10 positions agree with TRBD1. With V trimmed by 4 bases and J by 10 bases, 4 bases remained unmatched. The length of the CDR3 is 14 residues. The germline gives CDR1 PRHDT, CDR2 FYEKMQ (reference sequence). The full variable domain, rest sourced from reference TRBV13 and TRBJ1-6, is AAGVIQSPRHLIKEKRETATLKCYPIPRHDTVYWYQQGPGQDPQFLISFYEKMQSDKGSIPDRFSAQQFSDYHSELNMSSLELGDSALYFCASSSGTGASPLHFGNGTRLTVT.

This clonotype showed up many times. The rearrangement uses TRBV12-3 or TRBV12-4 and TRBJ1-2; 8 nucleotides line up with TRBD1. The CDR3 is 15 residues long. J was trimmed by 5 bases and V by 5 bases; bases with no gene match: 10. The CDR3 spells CASSPGQGGFYGYTF. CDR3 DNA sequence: TGTGCCAGCAGTCCCGGACAGGGAGGTTTTTATGGCTACACCTTC.

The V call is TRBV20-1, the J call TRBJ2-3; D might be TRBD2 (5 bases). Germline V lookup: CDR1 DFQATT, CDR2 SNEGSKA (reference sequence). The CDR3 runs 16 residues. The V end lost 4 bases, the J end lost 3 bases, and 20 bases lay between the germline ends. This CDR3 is CSATPPGGHQTDTQYF. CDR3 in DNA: TGCAGTGCTACCCCTCCAGGCGGGCACCAGACAGATACGCAGTATTTT.

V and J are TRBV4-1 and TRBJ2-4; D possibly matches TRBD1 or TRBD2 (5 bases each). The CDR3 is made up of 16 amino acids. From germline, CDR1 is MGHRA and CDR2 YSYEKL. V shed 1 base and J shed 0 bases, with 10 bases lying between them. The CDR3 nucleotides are TGCGCCAGCAGCCAAGGACACGGGACAGCCAAAAACATTCAGTACTTC. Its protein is CASSQGHGTAKNIQYF.

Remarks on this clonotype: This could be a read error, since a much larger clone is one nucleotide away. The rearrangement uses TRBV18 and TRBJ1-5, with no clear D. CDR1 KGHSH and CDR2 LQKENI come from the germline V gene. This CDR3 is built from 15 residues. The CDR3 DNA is TGTGCCAGCTCCCCCGGGCCGGCGAGCAATCAGCCCGAGCATTTT. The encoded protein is CASSPGPASNQPEHF.

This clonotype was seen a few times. This chain's CDR3 is CASSGGQGAYPSTDTQYF. The CDR3 DNA follows: TGTGCCAGCAGTGGGGGACAGGGGGCGTACCCTAGCACAGATACGCAGTATTTT. The chain carries TRBV25-1 and TRBJ2-3; TRBD1 agrees at 12 bases. In germline, CDR1 is MGHDK, CDR2 SYGVNS. The junction had 8 bases not matched to a gene; V was cut back by 4 bases and J by 0 bases. The CDR3 totals 18 residues.

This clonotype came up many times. CDR3: CASSIRMSSNTQYF. The DNA of the CDR3 is TGTGCCAGTAGTATACGGATGAGCTCGAATACGCAGTATTTT. The chain uses TRBV19 and TRBJ2-3; no firm D call. V was trimmed by 2 bases and J by 7 bases, leaving 13 bases between them. There are 14 residues in the CDR3. CDR1 is LNHDA, CDR2 SQIVND, per germline (reference sequence).

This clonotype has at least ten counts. The CDR3 sequence: CASSDPGLNTEAFF. The CDR3 DNA follows: TGCGCCAGCAGTGACCCGGGATTGAACACTGAAGCTTTCTTT. The rearrangement uses TRBV10-1 and TRBJ1-1; no clear D. The V gene lost 3 bases and the J gene lost 0 bases, with 8 bases spanning the gap. Germline lookup yields CDR1 WNHNN and CDR2 SYGVQD (reference sequence). CDR3 length equals 14 residues.

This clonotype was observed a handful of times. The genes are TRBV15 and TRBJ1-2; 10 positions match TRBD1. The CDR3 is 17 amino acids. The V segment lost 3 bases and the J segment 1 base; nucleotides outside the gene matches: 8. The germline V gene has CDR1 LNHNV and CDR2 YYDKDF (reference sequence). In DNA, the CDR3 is TGTGCCACCAGCAGCCTTGGGACAGGGGTTTTTAACTATGGCTACACCTTC. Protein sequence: CATSSLGTGVFNYGYTF.

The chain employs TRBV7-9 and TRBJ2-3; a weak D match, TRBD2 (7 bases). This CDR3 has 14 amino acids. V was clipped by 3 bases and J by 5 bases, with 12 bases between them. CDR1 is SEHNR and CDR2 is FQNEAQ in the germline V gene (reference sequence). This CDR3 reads CASSLAGEGDTQYF. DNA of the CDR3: TGTGCCAGCAGCTTGGCAGGGGAGGGAGATACGCAGTATTTT. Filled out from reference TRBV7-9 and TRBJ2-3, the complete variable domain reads DTGVSQNPRHKITKRGQNVTFRCDPISEHNRLYWYRQTLGQGPEFLTYFQNEAQLEKSRLLSDRFSAERPKGSFSTLEIQRTEQGDSAMYLCASSLAGEGDTQYFGPGTRLTVL.